The 5 T cell receptor beta chains in this list originate from one sample, sequenced in a study of blood T cell repertoires in COVID-19. Only in-frame clones appear in the TCRdb table, and some are missing; sequencing was by immunoSEQ multiplex PCR. The repertoire holds under 55,000 clones, with roughly 80% as singletons. Sequencing used peripheral blood. These receptors were taken from a man between 65 and 80 years old with acute or convalescent COVID-19.

The CDR3, as DNA: TGTGCCAGCAGCTTAGCGTTTGGGCATGGCTACACCTTC. Translated, it gives CASSLAFGHGYTF. The genes are TRBV7-9 and TRBJ1-2, with D uncertain. V lost 0 bases and J 6 bases, leaving 8 bases between the germline ends. Germline-derived CDR1 and CDR2 are SEHNR and FQNEAQ (reference sequence). This CDR3 is built from 13 residues.

The V and J genes are TRBV5-5 and TRBJ1-5, with 9 bases identical to TRBD1. The V and J ends lost 3 bases and 3 bases, in that order; junction bases with no gene match: 4. CDR3 length: 15 amino acids. Germline-derived CDR1 and CDR2 are SGHKS and YYEKEE (reference sequence). CDR3 sequence (DNA): TGTGCCAGCAGCTGGGGACAGGGCGCCAATCAGCCCCAGCATTTT. This translates into CASSWGQGANQPQHF.

The chain has TRBV7-2 and TRBJ2-2; 7 bases map to TRBD2. Looked up from germline, CDR1 is SGHTA and CDR2 is FQGNSA. With V trimmed by 1 base and J by 4 bases, 3 bases remained unmatched. CDR3 length: 15 amino acids. CDR3 DNA sequence: TGTGCCAGCAGCTTAGTTGGCGGGAGCACCGGGGAGCTGTTTTTT. Encoded protein: CASSLVGGSTGELFF.

The rearrangement joins TRBV14 to TRBJ2-7; D gene ambiguous. This CDR3 is built from 12 residues. Trimming took 8 bases from V and 0 from J, leaving 8 bases between them. From germline, CDR1 is SGHDN and CDR2 FVKESK. CDR3 amino acids: CASGRNSYEQYF. The CDR3, as DNA: TGTGCCAGCGGTAGAAACTCCTACGAGCAGTACTTC.

This chain connects TRBV7-9 to TRBJ2-4; D is possibly TRBD2 (5 bases). CDR1 is SEHNR and CDR2 is FQNEAQ in the germline V gene (reference sequence). V lost 4 bases to trimming and J lost 1 base, with 11 bases between them. This CDR3 comprises 15 residues. CDR3 in DNA: TGTGCCAGCAGCTCCACTAGAGAGGCCAAAAACATTCAGTACTTC. Translated: CASSSTREAKNIQYF.